These 20 T cell receptor beta chains were sequenced from one sample in a study of beta chain features in type 1 diabetes. TCRB transcripts that were expressed got sequenced, as all of the isolated RNA had been reverse transcribed. The repertoire was sequenced with immunoSEQ multiplex PCR; TCRdb's copy has only in-frame clones and lacks some. The data contain under 450,000 clones, over 12% of them seen just once; the ten biggest clones take up roughly 0.019%. Sequencing was performed on naive CD4+ T cells from blood. Receptors were obtained from a woman under 30 in good health.

About this clone: Other DNA sequences within the sample encode an identical CDR3. The rearrangement joins TRBV20-1 to TRBJ2-1; D remains ambiguous. The CDR3 is made up of 11 amino acids. The germline V gene encodes CDR1 DFQATT and CDR2 SNEGSKA (reference sequence). The V and J ends lost 4 bases and 4 bases respectively, with 5 bases between them. The CDR3 region is CSATQYNEQFF. The CDR3 DNA follows: TGCAGTGCTACCCAGTACAATGAGCAGTTCTTC.

This clone was found a few times. DNA of the CDR3: TGTGCCAGCGAGGCCCCAGGGGGCATGGGTGAAAAACTGTTTTTT. Translated, it gives CASEAPGGMGEKLFF. The rearrangement joins TRBV7-2 to TRBJ1-4, with TRBD1 matching 8 bases. This CDR3 spans 15 amino acids. Germline loops: CDR1 SGHTA, CDR2 FQGNSA. With V trimmed by 8 bases and J by 7 bases, 12 bases remained unmatched. Combining the CDR3 with reference TRBV7-2 and TRBJ1-4 gives the whole variable domain GAGVSQSPSNKVTEKGKDVELRCDPISGHTALYWYRQSLGQGLEFLIYFQGNSAPDKSGLPSDRFSAERTGGSVSTLTIQRTQQEDSAVYLCASEAPGGMGEKLFFGSGTQLSVL.

The CDR3 sequence: CASSQGQARSYNEQFF. CDR3 sequence (DNA): TGTGCCAGCAGCCAAGGACAGGCCCGCTCCTACAATGAGCAGTTCTTC. V gene TRBV14 combines with J gene TRBJ2-1, with a tentative D call TRBD1 (6 bases). V was pared by 1 base and J by 0 bases, with 10 bases between. Germline CDR1 is SGHDN and CDR2 is FVKESK. The CDR3 is 16 residues long.

Points on this clone: Relative to the germline gene, one junction end is altered; a read error may explain this. In DNA, the CDR3 is TGCAGCGTGGAAGACAGGCAAGGATCCTACGAGCAGTACTTC. Its protein is CSVEDRQGSYEQYF. The rearrangement links TRBV29-1 to TRBJ2-7; possible D gene TRBD1, 6 bases. CDR1 is SQVTM, CDR2 ANQGSEA, per germline. This CDR3 comprises 14 residues.

The chain carries TRBV15 and TRBJ1-3, with no clear D. The V end was cut by 2 bases, the J end by 7 bases, with 6 bases between. CDR3 length equals 12 residues. CDR1 and CDR2 (germline): LNHNV, YYDKDF (reference sequence). The CDR3 sequence: CATSRLGNTIYF. As DNA, the CDR3 is TGTGCCACCAGCAGATTGGGCAACACCATATATTTT. Together with reference TRBV15 and TRBJ1-3, the CDR3 gives the full variable domain: DAMVIQNPRYQVTQFGKPVTLSCSQTLNHNVMYWYQQKSSQAPKLLFHYYDKDFNNEADTPDNFQSRRPNTSFCFLDIRSPGLGDTAMYLCATSRLGNTIYFGEGSWLTVV.

Only a few counts were recorded for this clone. The CDR3 sequence: CASSGAGLAVSNTGELFF. The CDR3 coding sequence is TGTGCTTCAAGTGGGGCGGGACTAGCGGTTTCGAACACCGGGGAGCTGTTTTTT. The chain uses TRBV28 and TRBJ2-2; 11 nucleotides agree with TRBD2. The CDR3 covers 18 residues. The germline CDR1 and CDR2 sequences are MDHEN and SYDVKM. Looking up the rest from reference TRBV28 and TRBJ2-2 gives the full variable domain: DVKVTQSSRYLVKRTGEKVFLECVQDMDHENMFWYRQDPGLGLRLIYFSYDVKMKEKGDIPEGYSVSREKKERFSLILESASTNQTSMYLCASSGAGLAVSNTGELFFGEGSRLTVL.

The chain joins TRBV27 to TRBJ2-7, with D unresolved. The CDR3 length is 13 residues. V shed 6 bases and J shed 3 bases, with 12 bases lying between them. Germline V gene sequence: CDR1 MNHEY, CDR2 SMNVEV (reference sequence). Here the CDR3 DNA reads TGTGCCAGCAGAAGAGCGACCGTCTACGAGCAGTACTTC. Its translation: CASRRATVYEQYF.

This clone was picked up a small number of times. The genes are TRBV6-6 and TRBJ2-2; D gene unclear. The germline CDR1 and CDR2 sequences are MNHNY and SVGAGI (reference sequence). The V and J ends lost 4 bases and 0 bases respectively, with 6 bases between them. The CDR3 consists of 14 residues. The CDR3 nucleotides read TGTGCCAGCAGTTCAAACACGAACACCGGGGAGCTGTTTTTT. It codes for CASSSNTNTGELFF.

V usage is TRBV2 and J usage is TRBJ2-1, with TRBD2 matching over 10 bases. This CDR3 comprises 15 residues. The germline V gene has CDR1 SNHLY and CDR2 FYNNEI. V dropped 2 bases and J dropped 9; count of bases not matched to a gene: 7. Here the CDR3 DNA reads TGTGCCAGCAGTGAATCCCTAGCGGGAGCCGGTGAGCAGTTCTTC. This sequence encodes CASSESLAGAGEQFF.

The chain combines TRBV7-9 with TRBJ2-2, with D possibly TRBD1 on 6 matching bases. The CDR3 extends over 14 amino acids. CDR1 SEHNR and CDR2 FQNEAQ come from the germline V gene (reference sequence). V dropped 5 bases and J dropped 3 bases, with 10 bases sitting between them. This chain's CDR3 is CASSVHRDTGELFF. Here the CDR3 DNA reads TGTGCCAGCAGCGTCCACAGGGACACCGGGGAGCTGTTTTTT.

V is TRBV11-3 and J is TRBJ2-7; D unclear. Trimming took 1 base from V and 1 from J, leaving 5 bases between them. Germline-derived CDR1 and CDR2 are SGHNT and YENEEA. The CDR3 has 13 amino acids. The CDR3 coding sequence is TGTGCCAGCAGCTTAGGGGCATCCTACGAGCAGTACTTC. Residues: CASSLGASYEQYF.

The chain has TRBV7-9 and TRBJ1-1; D remains ambiguous. Germline CDR1 is SEHNR and CDR2 is FQNEAQ (reference sequence). Trimming shortened V by 1 base and J by 1 base, and 7 bases separated the two germline ends. There are 14 residues in the CDR3. CDR3 sequence: CASSLDSKNTEAFF. The DNA for the CDR3 is TGTGCCAGCAGCTTAGACAGTAAGAACACTGAAGCTTTCTTT.

This clone showed up just a few times. The chain is built from TRBV30 and TRBJ2-1, with 9 nucleotides matching TRBD2. The CDR3 is made up of 15 amino acids. CDR1 GTSNPN and CDR2 SVGIG come from the germline V gene (reference sequence). V trimming: 1 base; J trimming: 9 bases; junction bases outside the gene matches: 10. CDR3 sequence reads: CAWSGVAGVEVEQFF. The CDR3 DNA follows: TGTGCCTGGAGTGGGGTAGCGGGAGTGGAGGTTGAGCAGTTCTTC.

The chain combines TRBV30 with TRBJ2-7, with D possibly being TRBD2 (6 bases). The germline gives CDR1 GTSNPN, CDR2 SVGIG (reference sequence). Trimming shortened V by 4 bases and J by 2 bases, and 9 bases separated the two germline ends. CDR3 length: 12 residues. The CDR3 here is CAWNGGTYEQYF. The CDR3 DNA is TGTGCCTGGAATGGAGGGACCTACGAGCAGTACTTC.

The gene calls are TRBV15 and TRBJ2-3; maybe TRBD2 (5 bases). The CDR3 spans 16 residues. Trimming left V 5 bases short and J 0 bases short, with 15 bases between. Looked up from germline, CDR1 is LNHNV and CDR2 is YYDKDF (reference sequence). CDR3 region: CATSSLEGVSTDTQYF. The CDR3 DNA sequence: TGTGCCACCAGCTCCCTTGAGGGAGTTAGCACAGATACGCAGTATTTT.

The DNA of the CDR3 is TGTGCCGGTTCCGCGGGGATGGGGGCTGAAGCTTTCTTT. Protein: CAGSAGMGAEAFF. The rearrangement uses TRBV2 and TRBJ1-1; D may be TRBD1 (5 bases). V was trimmed by 11 bases and J by 6 bases, leaving 19 bases between them. Germline-derived CDR1 and CDR2 are SNHLY and FYNNEI. The CDR3 length is 13 residues.

The chain links TRBV6-5 to TRBJ1-2; the match to TRBD1 covers 8 bases. V lost 6 bases to trimming and J lost 4 bases; unmatched junction nucleotides: 10. The CDR3 length is 15 residues. Germline CDR1 is MNHEY and CDR2 is SVGAGI. The CDR3 region has the DNA TGTGCCAGCAGGGGGACCGGACAGGGAACCTATGGCTACACCTTC. The encoded protein is CASRGTGQGTYGYTF.

The V call is TRBV5-1, the J call TRBJ2-1; D ambiguous. The CDR3 totals 14 residues. Trimming pared 2 bases from V and 4 bases from J, leaving 10 bases between. Germline-derived CDR1 and CDR2 are SGHRS and YFSETQ. CDR3 protein: CASSFGVAYNEQFF. In DNA, the CDR3 is TGCGCCAGCAGCTTTGGAGTCGCGTACAATGAGCAGTTCTTC.

This clone was found a few times. The rearrangement uses TRBV28 and TRBJ2-7; 9 nucleotides align to TRBD1. This CDR3 region has 15 residues. Germline loops: CDR1 MDHEN, CDR2 SYDVKM. The junction had 9 bases not matched to a gene; V was cut back by 4 bases and J by 5 bases. The CDR3 DNA reads as TGTGCCAGCAGTTCACCGGGACAGGGAGTCAACGAGCAGTACTTC. It codes for CASSSPGQGVNEQYF.

V gene TRBV10-3 combines with J gene TRBJ2-7, with D possibly TRBD1 on 6 matching bases. The germline V gene has CDR1 ENHRY and CDR2 SYGVKD. This CDR3 contains 15 residues. V was clipped by 3 bases and J by 2 bases, with 14 bases between them. CDR3 coding DNA: TGTGCCATCAGTGATAGAGCCACAGGGACCTACGAGCAGTACTTC. Its protein is CAISDRATGTYEQYF.